The 24 T cell receptor beta chains below all came from one sample that was sequenced in a study of shared clonotypes between healthy human individuals. The table came from immunoSEQ multiplex PCR; TCRdb's copy has only in-frame clones and leaves some out. Among over a million clones listed, more than 95% were seen once. Sequencing used naive CD4+ T cells sorted from blood. The subset here: CD45RA+ positively selected. These receptors originate from a man younger than 45 in good health.

The gene calls are TRBV25-1 and TRBJ2-7; 10 bases fit TRBD1. Germline assignment: CDR1 MGHDK and CDR2 SYGVNS. After removal of 5 bases from V and 2 bases from J, the junction contained 6 bases not matched to a gene. The CDR3 covers 15 residues. The CDR3 loop is CASSKTGTGAYEQYF. The CDR3 DNA is TGTGCCAGCAGTAAGACCGGGACAGGGGCCTACGAGCAGTACTTC.

This chain connects TRBV29-1 to TRBJ2-3; D remains unclear. The CDR3 loop spans 13 amino acids. V was shortened by 7 bases and J by 4 bases, with 15 bases between the two germline ends. Looked up from germline, CDR1 is SQVTM and CDR2 is ANQGSEA. This chain's CDR3 is CSAPHPVADTQYF. DNA of the CDR3: TGCAGCGCGCCCCACCCGGTGGCAGATACGCAGTATTTT.

The chain joins TRBV5-5 to TRBJ2-4; either TRBD1 or TRBD2 may supply D (5 bases each). V was cut by 0 bases and J by 3 bases, with 13 bases left in between. Germline values: CDR1 SGHKS, CDR2 YYEKEE (reference sequence). This CDR3 is 16 amino acids long. The CDR3 spells CASSLVPGTNKNIQYF. CDR3 coding DNA: TGTGCCAGCAGCTTGGTCCCAGGGACCAACAAAAACATTCAGTACTTC.

The V gene is TRBV5-4, the J gene TRBJ2-1; possibly TRBD1 or TRBD2 for D (5 bases each). V shed 0 bases and J shed 9 bases, with 13 bases lying between them. This CDR3 contains 14 residues. Germline V CDR1 and CDR2: SGHNT, YYREEE (reference sequence). In nucleotides, the CDR3 is TGTGCCAGCAGCTTGGTCCCAGGGAGCGGTGAGCAGTTCTTC. Translating gives CASSLVPGSGEQFF.

To note about this clone: This sample also contains other DNA sequences that code for the same CDR3. The rearrangement joins TRBV7-3 to TRBJ1-1; possibly TRBD1 for D (6 bases). The CDR3 spans 13 residues. Per the germline V gene, CDR1 is SGHTA and CDR2 is FQGTGA. V lost 2 bases, J lost 4 bases, and 8 bases lay in between. In DNA form, the CDR3 reads TGTGCCAGCAGCTTACGGGGGGCCACTGAAGCTTTCTTT. Protein sequence: CASSLRGATEAFF. Looking up the rest from reference TRBV7-3 and TRBJ1-1 gives the full variable domain: GAGVSQTPSNKVTEKGKYVELRCDPISGHTALYWYRQSLGQGPEFLIYFQGTGAADDSGLPNDRFFAVRPEGSVSTLKIQRTERGDSAVYLCASSLRGATEAFFGQGTRLTVV.

The rearrangement links TRBV10-3 to TRBJ2-1; 11 bases line up with TRBD2. Germline values: CDR1 ENHRY, CDR2 SYGVKD. The CDR3 totals 15 residues. Unmatched junction bases numbered 6, after V lost 6 bases and J lost 5 bases. The CDR3 DNA is TGTGCCATCAGCACACTGACTAGCGGGAACAATGAGCAGTTCTTC. The encoded protein is CAISTLTSGNNEQFF.

The CDR3: CASSIFQGAIAGYTF. The CDR3 DNA reads as TGTGCCAGTAGTATATTCCAGGGGGCGATCGCTGGCTACACCTTC. V gene TRBV19 combines with J gene TRBJ1-2; 8 bases map to TRBD1. Germline trimming cut 2 bases from V and 7 bases from J; bases unmatched to any gene: 9. The CDR3 runs to 15 residues. CDR1 and CDR2 (germline): LNHDA, SQIVND (reference sequence).

The DNA for the CDR3 is TGTGCCAGCAGTCTACAGGGGGCGGGGAGCAATCAGCCCCAGCATTTT. Translated: CASSLQGAGSNQPQHF. The chain uses TRBV28 and TRBJ1-5; 9 bases fit TRBD1. Germline-derived CDR1 and CDR2 are MDHEN and SYDVKM. This CDR3 has 16 residues. V shed 5 bases and J 1 base; nucleotides not matched to a gene: 6.

This sequence joins TRBV10-2 and TRBJ2-7; 9 bases agree with TRBD2. Germline V gene data show CDR1 as WSHSY and CDR2 as SAAADI. This CDR3 is 15 amino acids long. V trimming: 4 bases; J trimming: 1 base; junction bases outside the gene matches: 5. CDR3 DNA sequence: TGCGCCAGCAGTGGTCTGACTAGCGGTTCCTACGAGCAGTACTTC. Amino acids: CASSGLTSGSYEQYF.

The chain recombines TRBV9 with TRBJ2-1; the D is unclear. Trimming cost V 0 bases and J 2 bases, with 9 bases left between them. From germline, CDR1 is SGDLS and CDR2 YYNGEE. The CDR3 loop spans 15 amino acids. The DNA for the CDR3 is TGTGCCAGCAGCGTAGTTGATGGAACCTACAATGAGCAGTTCTTC. As protein: CASSVVDGTYNEQFF.

Points on this clone: Different DNA sequences within this sample yield the same CDR3. The J gene is TRBJ1-5, the V gene TRBV10-3; unclear D gene. The CDR3 consists of 12 residues. The V end lost 3 bases, the J end lost 4 bases, and 4 bases lay between the germline ends. CDR1 and CDR2 from the germline V gene are ENHRY and SYGVKD. The CDR3 sequence: CAISDGNQPQHF. The CDR3 DNA reads as TGTGCCATCAGTGACGGAAATCAGCCCCAGCATTTT.

The CDR3 sequence: CAHSPPAGSYEQYF. For the CDR3, the DNA is TGTGCCCACAGCCCCCCCGCGGGATCCTACGAGCAGTACTTC. This sequence joins TRBV28 and TRBJ2-7; the D gene is possibly TRBD2 (6 bases). The V and J ends lost 11 bases and 1 base respectively, with 18 bases between them. This CDR3 contains 14 residues. CDR1 and CDR2 (germline): MDHEN, SYDVKM.

This chain joins TRBV4-1 and TRBJ2-1; D is undetermined. Looked up from germline, CDR1 is MGHRA and CDR2 is YSYEKL. The CDR3 loop spans 14 amino acids. The V gene lost 1 base and the J gene lost 10 bases, with 14 bases spanning the gap. The CDR3, as DNA: TGCGCCAGCAGCCAAGGGTTCAATGAGGACGAGCAGTTCTTC. The encoded protein is CASSQGFNEDEQFF.

The gene calls are TRBV5-4 and TRBJ2-5, with 9 nucleotides matching TRBD1. Per germline, CDR1 SGHNT and CDR2 YYREEE (reference sequence). With 4 bases clipped from V and 5 bases from J, the junction kept 15 bases outside the gene matches. The CDR3 loop spans 17 amino acids. DNA for the CDR3: TGTGCCAGCAGCCAGTCTTCGGGGACAGGGAAAACGGAGACCCAGTACTTC. Its protein is CASSQSSGTGKTETQYF.

The chain recombines TRBV6-5 with TRBJ2-7; D gene unclear. The CDR3 runs to 14 residues. Looked up from germline, CDR1 is MNHEY and CDR2 is SVGAGI. The germline V and J ends were trimmed by 0 bases and 5 bases, with 11 bases remaining between them. The CDR3 coding sequence is TGTGCCAGCAGTTACTCTGCAAATCGGGACGAGCAGTACTTC. Translating gives CASSYSANRDEQYF.

The chain couples TRBV27 to TRBJ1-5; D call uncertain. The CDR3 totals 17 residues. V was trimmed by 0 bases and J by 1 base, leaving 13 bases between them. The germline gives CDR1 MNHEY, CDR2 SMNVEV (reference sequence). CDR3 DNA sequence: TGTGCCAGCAGTTTATCGGCTCGGTTGGGGAGCAATCAGCCCCAGCATTTT. Protein product: CASSLSARLGSNQPQHF.

The chain is built from TRBV7-8 and TRBJ2-1; 8 positions match TRBD2. The CDR3 extends over 15 amino acids. J gave up 2 bases and V 5 bases, and 5 bases lay outside the gene matches. CDR1 and CDR2 from the germline V gene are SGHVS and FQNEAQ. The chain's CDR3 is CASSPRLAPYNEQFF. CDR3 coding DNA: TGTGCCAGCAGCCCTAGACTAGCGCCCTACAATGAGCAGTTCTTC. The complete variable domain, with remaining parts taken from reference TRBV7-8 and TRBJ2-1, reads GAGVSQSPRYKVAKRGQDVALRCDPISGHVSLFWYQQALGQGPEFLTYFQNEAQLDKSGLPSDRFFAERPEGSVSTLKIQRTQQEDSAVYLCASSPRLAPYNEQFFGPGTRLTVL.

The rearrangement joins TRBV19 to TRBJ2-5; possible D gene TRBD1, 6 bases. Trimming stripped 1 base from V and 5 bases from J, with 17 bases between. There are 16 residues in the CDR3. From germline, CDR1 is LNHDA and CDR2 SQIVND (reference sequence). The CDR3 nucleotides are TGTGCCAGTAGTATAGTCCTCCAGGTCACAGGGGAGACCCAGTACTTC. Amino acids: CASSIVLQVTGETQYF. Looking up the rest from reference TRBV19 and TRBJ2-5 gives the full variable domain: DGGITQSPKYLFRKEGQNVTLSCEQNLNHDAMYWYRQDPGQGLRLIYYSQIVNDFQKGDIAEGYSVSREKKESFPLTVTSAQKNPTAFYLCASSIVLQVTGETQYFGPGTRLLVL.

V is TRBV10-1 and J is TRBJ2-1; a weak D match, TRBD2 (5 bases). With 5 bases removed from V and 7 bases from J, the gap between germline ends came to 9 bases. The CDR3 runs 12 residues. Germline V gives CDR1 WNHNN, CDR2 SYGVQD (reference sequence). CDR3 coding DNA: TGCGCCAGCAGTACGGGGTCGAATGAGCAGTTCTTC. Translating gives CASSTGSNEQFF.

The gene calls are TRBV18 and TRBJ1-4, with a tentative D call TRBD1 (5 bases). The CDR3 is made up of 13 amino acids. V was pared by 6 bases and J by 3 bases, with 8 bases between. Per the germline V gene, CDR1 is KGHSH and CDR2 is LQKENI. The CDR3 spells CASSRQSNEKLFF. The CDR3 DNA reads as TGTGCCAGCTCTAGACAGTCTAATGAAAAACTGTTTTTT.

The chain carries TRBV7-6 and TRBJ2-7; 11 bases align to TRBD2. Germline V gives CDR1 SGHVS, CDR2 FNYEAQ. Trimming at V came to 5 bases and at J to 6 bases, leaving 6 bases not matched to a gene. The CDR3 consists of 14 residues. The CDR3 sequence: CASSLLAGVAEQYF. CDR3 bases: TGTGCCAGCAGCCTACTAGCGGGAGTAGCCGAGCAGTACTTC.

The chain combines TRBV20-1 with TRBJ2-3, with D perhaps TRBD2 (5 bases). The CDR3 is made up of 11 amino acids. The V gene's germline CDR1 is DFQATT and CDR2 SNEGSKA (reference sequence). Trimming took 7 bases from V and 2 from J, leaving 7 bases between them. The CDR3 nucleotides read TGCAGTGGGGAGTTCACAGATACGCAGTATTTT. Residues: CSGEFTDTQYF.

The chain has TRBV29-1 and TRBJ2-2; D gene uncertain. This CDR3 is built from 13 residues. V was pared by 2 bases and J by 4 bases, with 8 bases between. The germline V gene encodes CDR1 SQVTM and CDR2 ANQGSEA. The CDR3 is CSVENSGTGELFF. CDR3 DNA: TGCAGCGTTGAAAATTCTGGCACCGGGGAGCTGTTTTTT.

The CDR3 here is CASSQDLGIGELFF. CDR3 DNA sequence: TGTGCCAGCAGCCAAGATTTGGGGATCGGGGAGCTGTTTTTT. The chain carries TRBV4-2 and TRBJ2-2; no definite D call. Germline CDR1 is LGHNA and CDR2 is YNFKEQ. The CDR3 has 14 amino acids. V was shortened by 0 bases and J by 7 bases, with 9 bases between the two germline ends.